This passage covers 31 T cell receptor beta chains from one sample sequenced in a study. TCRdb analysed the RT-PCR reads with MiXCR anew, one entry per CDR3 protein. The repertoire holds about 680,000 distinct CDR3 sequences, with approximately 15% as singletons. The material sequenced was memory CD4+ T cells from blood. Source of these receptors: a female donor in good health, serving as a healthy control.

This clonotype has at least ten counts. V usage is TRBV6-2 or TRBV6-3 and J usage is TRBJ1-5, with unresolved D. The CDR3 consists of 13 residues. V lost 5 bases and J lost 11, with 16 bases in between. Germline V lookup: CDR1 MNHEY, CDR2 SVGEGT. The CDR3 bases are TGTGCCAGCAGTCCTACACACCTGGAGACCCAGCATTTT. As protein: CASSPTHLETQHF.

CDR3 nucleotide sequence: TGCAGCGTTCATAGGGGGTCCGGGGAGCTGTTTTTT. Translated: CSVHRGSGELFF. This chain connects TRBV29-1 to TRBJ2-2; perhaps TRBD1 as D (6 bases). Trimming stripped 5 bases from V and 6 bases from J, with 10 bases between. CDR3 size: 12 residues. Per the germline V gene, CDR1 is SQVTM and CDR2 is ANQGSEA.

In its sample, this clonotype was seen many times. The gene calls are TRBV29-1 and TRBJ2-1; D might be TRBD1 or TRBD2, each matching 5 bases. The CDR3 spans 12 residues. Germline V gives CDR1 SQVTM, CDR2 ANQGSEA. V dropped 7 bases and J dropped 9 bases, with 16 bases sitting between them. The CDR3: CSADGAGTEQFF. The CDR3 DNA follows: TGCAGCGCCGACGGGGCAGGGACTGAGCAGTTCTTC.

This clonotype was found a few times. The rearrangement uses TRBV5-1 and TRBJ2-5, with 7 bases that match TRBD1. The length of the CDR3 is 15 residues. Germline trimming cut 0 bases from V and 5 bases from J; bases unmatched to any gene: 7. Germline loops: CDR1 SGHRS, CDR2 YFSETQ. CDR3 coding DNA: TGCGCCAGCAGCTTGGAAATGGGACAGCGGGAGACCCAGTACTTC. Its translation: CASSLEMGQRETQYF.

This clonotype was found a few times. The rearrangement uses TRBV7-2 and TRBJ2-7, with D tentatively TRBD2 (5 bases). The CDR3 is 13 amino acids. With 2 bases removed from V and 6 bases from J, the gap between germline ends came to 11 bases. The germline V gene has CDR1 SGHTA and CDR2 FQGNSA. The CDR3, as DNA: TGTGCCAGCAGCTTAAAATTCCGGGGCGAGCAGTACTTC. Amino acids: CASSLKFRGEQYF.

CDR3 loop: CATGPRSGANVLTF. CDR3 coding DNA: TGTGCCACAGGGCCGCGCTCTGGGGCCAACGTCCTGACTTTC. The genes are TRBV24-1 and TRBJ2-6, with D hard to call. Germline CDR1 and CDR2: KGHDR and SFDVKD. Trimming removed 10 bases at V and 0 bases at J, with 9 bases between. The CDR3 is 14 residues long.

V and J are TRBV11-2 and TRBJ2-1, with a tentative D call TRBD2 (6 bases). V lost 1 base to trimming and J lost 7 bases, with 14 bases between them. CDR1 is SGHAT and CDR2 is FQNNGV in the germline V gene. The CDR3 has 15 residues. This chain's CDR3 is CASSLGSGVGNEQFF. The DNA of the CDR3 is TGTGCCAGCAGCTTAGGGTCGGGAGTGGGTAATGAGCAGTTCTTC.

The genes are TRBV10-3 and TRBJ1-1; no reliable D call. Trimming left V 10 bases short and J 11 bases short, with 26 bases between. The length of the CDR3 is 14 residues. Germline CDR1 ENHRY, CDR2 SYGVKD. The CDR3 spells CASTQEVSPEAAFF. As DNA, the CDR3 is TGTGCCAGCACCCAAGAGGTAAGTCCGGAGGCGGCTTTCTTT.

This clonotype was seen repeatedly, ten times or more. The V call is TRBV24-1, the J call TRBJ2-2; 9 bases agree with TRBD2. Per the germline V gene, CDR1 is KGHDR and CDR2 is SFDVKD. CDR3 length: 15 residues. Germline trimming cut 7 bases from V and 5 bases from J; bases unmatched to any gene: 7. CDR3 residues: CATSASGTRTGELFF. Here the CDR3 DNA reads TGTGCCACCAGCGCTAGCGGGACCCGAACCGGGGAGCTGTTTTTT.

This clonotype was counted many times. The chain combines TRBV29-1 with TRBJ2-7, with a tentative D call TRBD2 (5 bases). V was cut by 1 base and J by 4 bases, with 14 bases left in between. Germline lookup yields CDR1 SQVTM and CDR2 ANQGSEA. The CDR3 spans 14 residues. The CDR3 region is CSVEGLPGRYEQYF. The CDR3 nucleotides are TGCAGCGTTGAAGGGCTGCCTGGGAGATACGAGCAGTACTTC.

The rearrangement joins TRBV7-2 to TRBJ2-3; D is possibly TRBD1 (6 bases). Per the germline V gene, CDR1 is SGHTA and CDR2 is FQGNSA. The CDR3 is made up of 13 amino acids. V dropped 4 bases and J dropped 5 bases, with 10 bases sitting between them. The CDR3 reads CASSSTGEDTQYF. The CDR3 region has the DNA TGTGCCAGCAGCTCGACAGGAGAAGATACGCAGTATTTT.

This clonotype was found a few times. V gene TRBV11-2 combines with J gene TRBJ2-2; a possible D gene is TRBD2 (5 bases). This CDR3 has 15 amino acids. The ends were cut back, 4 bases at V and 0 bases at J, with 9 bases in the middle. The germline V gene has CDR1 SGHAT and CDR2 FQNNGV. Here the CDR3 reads CASSSTTANTGELFF. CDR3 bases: TGTGCCAGCAGCTCGACTACGGCGAACACCGGGGAGCTGTTTTTT.

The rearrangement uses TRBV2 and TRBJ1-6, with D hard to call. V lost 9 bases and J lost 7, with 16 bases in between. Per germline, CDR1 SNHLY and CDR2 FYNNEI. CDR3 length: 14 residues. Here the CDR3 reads CARKVGLPNSPLHF. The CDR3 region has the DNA TGTGCCAGAAAGGTGGGCCTGCCCAATTCACCCCTCCACTTT.

The CDR3 is CASSLAGTSGSYEQFF. The DNA of the CDR3 is TGCGCCAGCAGCTTGGCGGGGACTAGCGGGAGTTATGAGCAGTTCTTC. The chain couples TRBV5-1 to TRBJ2-1; 14 positions match TRBD2. After removal of 0 bases from V and 8 bases from J, the junction contained 4 bases not matched to a gene. The V gene's germline CDR1 is SGHRS and CDR2 YFSETQ. CDR3 size: 16 residues.

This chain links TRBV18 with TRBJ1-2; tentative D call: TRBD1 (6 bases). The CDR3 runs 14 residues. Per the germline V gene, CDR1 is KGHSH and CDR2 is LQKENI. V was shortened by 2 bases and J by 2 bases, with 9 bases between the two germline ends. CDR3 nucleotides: TGTGCCAGCTCACCAGACGGGGGCAACTATGGCTACACCTTC. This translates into CASSPDGGNYGYTF.

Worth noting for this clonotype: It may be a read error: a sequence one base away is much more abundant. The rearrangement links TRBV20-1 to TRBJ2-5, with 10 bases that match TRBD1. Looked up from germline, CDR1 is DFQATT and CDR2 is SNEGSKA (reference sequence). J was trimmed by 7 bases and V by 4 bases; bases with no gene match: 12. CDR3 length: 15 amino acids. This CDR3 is CSATSGQGTGVTQYF. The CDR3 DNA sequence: TGCAGTGCTACCTCGGGACAGGGGACTGGGGTGACCCAGTACTTC.

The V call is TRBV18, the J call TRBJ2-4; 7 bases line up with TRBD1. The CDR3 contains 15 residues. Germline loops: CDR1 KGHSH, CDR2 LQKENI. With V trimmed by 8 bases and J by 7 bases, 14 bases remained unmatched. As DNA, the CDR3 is TGTGCCAGCGGGTTGACAGGGCGAAGAGTGAACATTCAGTACTTC. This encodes CASGLTGRRVNIQYF.

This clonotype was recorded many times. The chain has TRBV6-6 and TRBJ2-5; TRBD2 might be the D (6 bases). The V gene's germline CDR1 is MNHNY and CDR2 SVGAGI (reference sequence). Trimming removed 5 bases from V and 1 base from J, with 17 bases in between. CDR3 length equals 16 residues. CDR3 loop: CASSPDPRRGQETQYF. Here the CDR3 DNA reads TGTGCCAGCAGTCCCGACCCGAGGAGGGGCCAAGAGACCCAGTACTTC.

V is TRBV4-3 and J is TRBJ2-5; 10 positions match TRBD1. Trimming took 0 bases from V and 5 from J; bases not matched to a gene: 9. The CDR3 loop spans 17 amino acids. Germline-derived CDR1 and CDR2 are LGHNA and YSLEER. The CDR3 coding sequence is TGCGCCAGCAGCCAAGATATAAGGACAGGGGGTAGGGAGACCCAGTACTTC. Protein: CASSQDIRTGGRETQYF.

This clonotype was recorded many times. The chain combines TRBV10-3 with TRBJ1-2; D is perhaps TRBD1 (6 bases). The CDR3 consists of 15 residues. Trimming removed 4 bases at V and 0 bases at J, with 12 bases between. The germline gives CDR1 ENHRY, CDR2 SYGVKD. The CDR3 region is CAISGQVLTNYGYTF. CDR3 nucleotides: TGTGCCATCAGTGGACAGGTCCTAACTAACTATGGCTACACCTTC.

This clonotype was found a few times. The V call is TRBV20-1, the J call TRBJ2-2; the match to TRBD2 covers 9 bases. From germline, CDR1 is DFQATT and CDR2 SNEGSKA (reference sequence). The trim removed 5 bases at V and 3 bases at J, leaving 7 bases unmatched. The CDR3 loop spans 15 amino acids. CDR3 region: CSAPSPSGDTGELFF. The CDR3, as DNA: TGCAGTGCTCCCAGCCCTAGCGGGGACACCGGGGAGCTGTTTTTT.

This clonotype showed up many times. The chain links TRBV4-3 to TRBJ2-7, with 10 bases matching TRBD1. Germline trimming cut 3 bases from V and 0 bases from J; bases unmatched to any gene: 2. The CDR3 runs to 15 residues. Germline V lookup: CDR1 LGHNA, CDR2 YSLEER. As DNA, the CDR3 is TGCGCCAGCAGCCAGAGGACAGGGGGCTCCTACGAGCAGTACTTC. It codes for CASSQRTGGSYEQYF.

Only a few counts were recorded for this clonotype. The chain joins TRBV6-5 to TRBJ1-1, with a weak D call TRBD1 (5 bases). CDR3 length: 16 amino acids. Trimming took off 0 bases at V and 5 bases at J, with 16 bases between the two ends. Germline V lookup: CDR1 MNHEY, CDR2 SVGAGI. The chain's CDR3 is CASSYSEGAFGTEAFF. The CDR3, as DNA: TGTGCCAGCAGTTACTCCGAAGGGGCTTTTGGGACTGAAGCTTTCTTT.

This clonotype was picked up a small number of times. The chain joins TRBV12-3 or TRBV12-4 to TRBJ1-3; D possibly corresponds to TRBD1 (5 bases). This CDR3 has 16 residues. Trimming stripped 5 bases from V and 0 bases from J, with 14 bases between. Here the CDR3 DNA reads TGTGCCAGCAGTCCGAGGAGGAGGGGCTCTGGAAACACCATATATTTT. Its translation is CASSPRRRGSGNTIYF.

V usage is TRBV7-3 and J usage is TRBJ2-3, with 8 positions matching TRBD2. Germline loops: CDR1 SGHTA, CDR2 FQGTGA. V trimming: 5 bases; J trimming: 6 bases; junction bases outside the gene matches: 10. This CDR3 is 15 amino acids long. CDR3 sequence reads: CASSPWGLGDDTQYF. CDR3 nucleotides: TGTGCCAGCAGCCCCTGGGGACTAGGGGACGATACGCAGTATTTT.

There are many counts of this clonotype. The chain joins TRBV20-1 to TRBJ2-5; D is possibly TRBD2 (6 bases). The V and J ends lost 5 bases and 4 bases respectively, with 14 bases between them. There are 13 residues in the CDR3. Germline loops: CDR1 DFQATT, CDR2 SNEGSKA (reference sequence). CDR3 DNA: TGCAGTGCTCCGACGGGACTCGTAGAGACCCAGTACTTC. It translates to CSAPTGLVETQYF.

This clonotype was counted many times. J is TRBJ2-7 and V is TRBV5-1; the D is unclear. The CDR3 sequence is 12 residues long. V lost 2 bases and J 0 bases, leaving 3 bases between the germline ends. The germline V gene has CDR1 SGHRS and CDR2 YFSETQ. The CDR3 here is CASSFYSYEQYF. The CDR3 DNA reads TGCGCCAGCAGCTTCTACTCCTACGAGCAGTACTTC.

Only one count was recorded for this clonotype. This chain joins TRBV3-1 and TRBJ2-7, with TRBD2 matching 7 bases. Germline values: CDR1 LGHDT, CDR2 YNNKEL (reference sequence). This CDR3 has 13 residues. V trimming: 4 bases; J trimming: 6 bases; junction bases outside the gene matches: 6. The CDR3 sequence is CASSLQRGPEQYF. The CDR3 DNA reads TGTGCCAGCAGCCTACAGCGGGGCCCCGAGCAGTACTTC.

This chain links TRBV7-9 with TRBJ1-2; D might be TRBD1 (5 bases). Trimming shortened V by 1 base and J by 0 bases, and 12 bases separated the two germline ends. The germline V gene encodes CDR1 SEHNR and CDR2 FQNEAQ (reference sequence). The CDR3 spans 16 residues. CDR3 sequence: CASSLEWGLTNYGYTF. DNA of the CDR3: TGTGCCAGCAGCTTAGAGTGGGGCTTGACTAACTATGGCTACACCTTC.

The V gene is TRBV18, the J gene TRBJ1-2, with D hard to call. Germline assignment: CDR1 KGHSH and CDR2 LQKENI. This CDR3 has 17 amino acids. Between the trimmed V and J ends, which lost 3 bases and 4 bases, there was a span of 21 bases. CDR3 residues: CASSPSGGALNSYGYTF. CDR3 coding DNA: TGTGCCAGCTCACCTTCTGGTGGAGCGCTAAACTCCTATGGCTACACCTTC.

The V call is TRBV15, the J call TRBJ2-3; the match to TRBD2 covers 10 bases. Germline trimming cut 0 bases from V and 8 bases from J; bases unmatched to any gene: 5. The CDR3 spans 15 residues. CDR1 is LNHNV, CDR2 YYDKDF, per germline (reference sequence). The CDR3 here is CATSRDLAGAGTQYF. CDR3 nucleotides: TGTGCCACCAGCAGAGATCTAGCGGGGGCCGGTACGCAGTATTTT.